The 5 T cell receptor beta chains listed next were all sequenced from one sample in a study of shared clonotypes between healthy human individuals. Naive-designated CD8 cells lacked CD45RO, were positively enriched for CCR7, and omitted terminally differentiated effector memory CD45RA+ cells. Sequencing used immunoSEQ multiplex PCR; TCRdb keeps in-frame clones, though not all of them. The sample contains 2 million to 2.5 million clones, 90% to 95% of which appear only once. Material for sequencing was naive CD8+ T cells from PBMCs. The receptors were sampled from a man between 18 and 35 years old in good health. Some clones in this sample may be carry-over from other donors' samples.

V gene TRBV5-5 combines with J gene TRBJ2-3; D is unresolved. Germline V lookup: CDR1 SGHKS, CDR2 YYEKEE (reference sequence). The V end lost 2 bases, the J end lost 2 bases, and 12 bases lay between the germline ends. The CDR3 length is 15 residues. The CDR3 bases are TGTGCCAGCAGCTTTAGGCTTCCCATCACAGATACGCAGTATTTT. This codes for CASSFRLPITDTQYF.

This chain joins TRBV27 and TRBJ1-4, with D unclear. This CDR3 is built from 16 residues. The V end was cut by 5 bases, the J end by 4 bases, with 17 bases between. Germline V CDR1 and CDR2: MNHEY, SMNVEV (reference sequence). The CDR3 sequence: CASSPTYPGINEKLFF. For the CDR3, the DNA is TGTGCCAGCAGTCCAACTTACCCGGGGATTAATGAAAAACTGTTTTTT.

This sequence joins TRBV11-2 and TRBJ2-7, with 7 bases aligning to TRBD2. Trimming took 1 base from V and 5 from J; bases not matched to a gene: 8. The CDR3 extends over 15 amino acids. Per germline, CDR1 SGHAT and CDR2 FQNNGV. CDR3 residues: CASSLGVAGGDEQYF. For the CDR3, the DNA is TGTGCCAGCAGCTTAGGAGTAGCTGGGGGGGACGAGCAGTACTTC.

The rearrangement joins TRBV5-1 to TRBJ1-5; 8 bases agree with TRBD1. Trimming cost V 0 bases and J 3 bases; bases outside gene matches: 2. This CDR3 is built from 15 residues. CDR1 and CDR2 from the germline V gene are SGHRS and YFSETQ. CDR3 protein: CASSLGQGLNQPQHF. CDR3 nucleotide sequence: TGCGCCAGCAGCTTGGGACAGGGGCTCAATCAGCCCCAGCATTTT.

The chain uses TRBV9 and TRBJ2-1; D is possibly TRBD2 (6 bases). V was pared by 3 bases and J by 5 bases, with 15 bases between. The CDR3 sequence is 15 residues long. CDR1 and CDR2 from the germline V gene are SGDLS and YYNGEE. The chain's CDR3 is CASSEEGLYHNEQFF. The DNA for the CDR3 is TGTGCCAGCAGCGAGGAGGGCCTATACCACAATGAGCAGTTCTTC.